Listed here are 13 T cell receptor beta chains from one sample, sequenced in a study of cytomegalovirus exposure and HLA in healthy donors (dated by TCRdb to about 2017). Library preparation used the immunoSEQ multiplex PCR assay. A mixture of 60 forward primers for TCR Vbeta segments and 13 reverse primers for TCR Jbeta segments was used in the multiplex PCR. The table was pulled from immuneACCESS by TCRdb, which kept in-frame rearrangements only. Such tables lose some clones; where checked, under half of the loss comes from unresolved V genes, and the rest has no known cause. The table for this sample lists approximately 130,000 clones; about 82% of them were counted only once. Jointly, the top ten make up about 1.2% of the sample. What was sequenced was PBMCs. The receptors shown here come from a boy younger than 18 in good health and CMV-seronegative.

The rearrangement joins TRBV9 to TRBJ2-3; D gene ambiguous. The V and J ends lost 0 bases and 3 bases respectively, with 5 bases between them. The CDR3 is made up of 13 amino acids. The V gene's germline CDR1 is SGDLS and CDR2 YYNGEE. The DNA for the CDR3 is TGTGCCAGCAGCGTAGCTGTAACAGATACGCAGTATTTT. Residues: CASSVAVTDTQYF.

The chain uses TRBV30 and TRBJ2-7; the match to TRBD1 covers 9 bases. The CDR3 covers 12 residues. The V segment lost 1 base and the J segment 6 bases; nucleotides outside the gene matches: 1. The germline gives CDR1 GTSNPN, CDR2 SVGIG (reference sequence). This CDR3 reads CAWSETGGEQYF. CDR3 coding DNA: TGTGCCTGGAGTGAGACAGGGGGCGAGCAGTACTTC.

V gene TRBV2 combines with J gene TRBJ1-2, with unresolved D. The CDR3 sequence is 13 residues long. The germline V gene has CDR1 SNHLY and CDR2 FYNNEI. V dropped 4 bases and J dropped 4 bases, with 10 bases sitting between them. This CDR3 is CASSVRGSYGYTF. CDR3 coding DNA: TGTGCCAGCAGTGTCCGGGGAAGCTATGGCTACACCTTC.

The chain uses TRBV6-5 and TRBJ1-2; 7 nucleotides line up with TRBD1. Germline values: CDR1 MNHEY, CDR2 SVGAGI. The V and J ends lost 9 bases and 2 bases, in that order; junction bases with no gene match: 3. This CDR3 spans 12 amino acids. The CDR3 sequence is CASTGANYGYTF. CDR3 nucleotide sequence: TGTGCCAGTACAGGGGCCAACTATGGCTACACCTTC.

This chain joins TRBV5-1 and TRBJ1-1, with 11 positions matching TRBD1. Germline lookup yields CDR1 SGHRS and CDR2 YFSETQ. The CDR3 spans 18 residues. V shed 6 bases and J 7 bases; nucleotides not matched to a gene: 20. In DNA form, the CDR3 reads TGCGCCAGCAACGAGGAACCGGGACAGGGGGGGAAGGAGGTTGAAGCTTTCTTT. Its protein product is CASNEEPGQGGKEVEAFF.

The chain uses TRBV2 and TRBJ2-1; 14 bases are a match to TRBD2. The length of the CDR3 is 14 residues. Unmatched junction bases numbered 5, after V lost 6 bases and J lost 10 bases. Germline loops: CDR1 SNHLY, CDR2 FYNNEI. CDR3 in amino acids: CASRGLAGELEQFF. The CDR3 coding sequence is TGTGCCAGCAGGGGACTAGCGGGAGAACTAGAGCAGTTCTTC.

This clone was found once. This rearrangement joins TRBV2 to TRBJ2-7, with a weak D call TRBD1 (5 bases). This CDR3 spans 13 amino acids. Germline CDR1 SNHLY, CDR2 FYNNEI. With 7 bases removed from V and 2 bases from J, the gap between germline ends came to 12 bases. As DNA, the CDR3 is TGTGCCAGCATGACAGAAATGACCTACGAGCAGTACTTC. Translation: CASMTEMTYEQYF.

The V and J genes are TRBV30 and TRBJ2-5, with D uncertain. Germline V CDR1 and CDR2: GTSNPN, SVGIG (reference sequence). This CDR3 has 13 residues. The V end was cut by 0 bases, the J end by 2 bases, with 7 bases between. This chain's CDR3 is CAWSVRSQETQYF. Here the CDR3 DNA reads TGTGCCTGGAGTGTTCGGAGTCAAGAGACCCAGTACTTC.

The genes are TRBV19 and TRBJ1-1; the D gene is possibly TRBD1 (6 bases). There are 15 residues in the CDR3. With 5 bases removed from V and 2 bases from J, the gap between germline ends came to 15 bases. Germline CDR1 and CDR2: LNHDA and SQIVND (reference sequence). CDR3 nucleotide sequence: TGTGCCAGTAGTGTAACCGGGACATATAACACTGAAGCTTTCTTT. Its translation is CASSVTGTYNTEAFF.

The chain combines TRBV14 with TRBJ2-3; TRBD2 matches 11 bases. Trimming at V came to 4 bases and at J to 0 bases, leaving 3 bases not matched to a gene. Per the germline V gene, CDR1 is SGHDN and CDR2 is FVKESK. This CDR3 contains 16 residues. The CDR3 DNA is TGTGCCAGCAGCCGTCGACTAGCGGGAAGCACAGATACGCAGTATTTT. This codes for CASSRRLAGSTDTQYF.

This clone was picked up one time. V is TRBV2 and J is TRBJ2-1; 10 positions agree with TRBD2. J was trimmed by 0 bases and V by 8 bases; bases with no gene match: 7. The germline gives CDR1 SNHLY, CDR2 FYNNEI. The length of the CDR3 is 16 residues. The CDR3 region is CASSSGSGSSYNEQFF. The DNA for the CDR3 is TGTGCCAGCTCTAGCGGGAGTGGGTCCTCCTACAATGAGCAGTTCTTC.

The V call is TRBV6-4, the J call TRBJ1-5; maybe TRBD1 (6 bases). Germline CDR1 is MRHNA and CDR2 is SNTAGT. CDR3 length: 14 amino acids. Trimming shortened V by 9 bases and J by 4 bases, and 16 bases separated the two germline ends. The CDR3 spells CASPQGSKNQPQHF. In nucleotides, the CDR3 is TGTGCCAGTCCCCAGGGGTCTAAGAATCAGCCCCAGCATTTT.

In its sample, this clone was seen once. This chain joins TRBV7-2 and TRBJ2-1; TRBD2 agrees at 14 bases. Germline CDR1 and CDR2: SGHTA and FQGNSA. The CDR3 sequence is 17 residues long. Unmatched junction bases numbered 5, after V lost 5 bases and J lost 2 bases. The CDR3 coding sequence is TGTGCCAGCAGCATGGGACTAGCGGGAGACCCCTACAATGAGCAGTTCTTC. Protein sequence: CASSMGLAGDPYNEQFF.